These 15 T cell receptor beta chains originate from one sample sequenced in a study of regulatory T cells in long-lasting Graves disease. Time point described: newly diagnosed GD, antithyroid drugs for less than 3 months. PBMC RNA served as the TCR library source. The TCR beta library used iRepertoire HTBI primers with Arm-PCR amplification of CDR3. TCRdb reanalysed the multiplex PCR reads using MiXCR and keeps one entry per CDR3 protein. The table has roughly 560,000 distinct CDR3 sequences, about 15% seen once; the top ten hold around 25%. The same specimen was also included in a second study, on T cells in Graves' hyperthyroidism and ophthalmopathy.

The source material was peripheral blood mononuclear cells (PBMCs), sampled at new diagnosis, from a patient treated with antithyroid drugs. All receptors come from a woman aged 35-65 years with Graves disease.

As concerns this clonotype: With a much larger clone just one base away, this may be a read error. This chain links TRBV6-9 with TRBJ2-5, with a tentative D call TRBD2 (5 bases). The CDR3 is 13 residues long. CDR1 MNHGY and CDR2 SVAAGI come from the germline V gene. In DNA form, the CDR3 reads TGTGCCAGCAGTTACTCCTGGGGAGAGGCCCAGTACTTC. Translation gives CASSYSWGEAQYF.

This clonotype was counted a few times. The CDR3: CASSPSRGEPQETQYF. The CDR3 DNA sequence: TGTGCCAGCAGCCCGTCACGGGGGGAGCCCCAAGAGACCCAGTACTTC. The chain uses TRBV3-1 and TRBJ2-5; TRBD2 agrees at 7 bases. The CDR3 loop spans 16 amino acids. Germline loops: CDR1 LGHDT, CDR2 YNNKEL (reference sequence). V gave up 4 bases and J gave up 1 base; unmatched junction bases: 9.

In its sample, this clonotype was seen many times. The chain has TRBV6-1 and TRBJ1-1; 9 bases match TRBD1. Per germline, CDR1 MNHNS and CDR2 SASEGT. Trimming removed 6 bases from V and 11 bases from J; junction bases left unmatched: 19. This CDR3 comprises 16 residues. The CDR3 loop reads CASSPGTGLGGRDAFF. CDR3 DNA: TGTGCCAGCAGCCCCGGGACAGGGTTGGGGGGAAGGGATGCTTTCTTT.

This clonotype was detected only a few times. This chain uses TRBV29-1 with TRBJ2-1; tentatively, D is TRBD2 (6 bases). The CDR3 totals 13 residues. Germline loops: CDR1 SQVTM, CDR2 ANQGSEA. Trimming removed 4 bases at V and 2 bases at J, with 9 bases between. The chain's CDR3 is CSVAGEAYNEQFF. The CDR3, as DNA: TGCAGCGTTGCGGGGGAGGCCTACAATGAGCAGTTCTTC.

This clonotype was seen at least ten times. V is TRBV4-1 and J is TRBJ2-5; TRBD2 matches 10 bases. From germline, CDR1 is MGHRA and CDR2 YSYEKL. V shed 5 bases, J shed 5 bases, and the junction held 5 bases outside the gene matches. The CDR3 spans 14 residues. The CDR3 here is CASSTGTSEETQYF. In nucleotides, the CDR3 is TGCGCCAGCAGCACCGGGACTAGCGAGGAGACCCAGTACTTC.

There are many counts of this clonotype. The chain uses TRBV5-5 and TRBJ1-4; D perhaps matches TRBD1 (5 bases). Germline CDR1 and CDR2: SGHKS and YYEKEE (reference sequence). The ends were cut back, 4 bases at V and 2 bases at J, with 18 bases in the middle. CDR3 length: 17 amino acids. The CDR3, as DNA: TGTGCCAGCAGCAGGTGGGACCTCCTCGGGACTAATGAAAAACTGTTTTTT. The encoded protein is CASSRWDLLGTNEKLFF.

Many counts were recorded for this clonotype. This chain links TRBV2 with TRBJ1-5, with 7 bases fitting TRBD1. CDR3 length: 14 residues. CDR1 and CDR2 from the germline V gene are SNHLY and FYNNEI. V was clipped by 7 bases and J by 1 base; unmatched bases: 4. The CDR3 protein is CASTGTESNQPQHF. For the CDR3, the DNA is TGTGCCAGCACCGGGACAGAGAGCAATCAGCCCCAGCATTTT.

This sequence joins TRBV9 and TRBJ1-1, with D hard to call. The CDR3 runs 15 residues. In germline, CDR1 is SGDLS, CDR2 YYNGEE. The germline V and J ends were trimmed by 6 bases and 2 bases, with 17 bases remaining between them. The CDR3 DNA reads as TGTGCCAGCACCCCTTCCGGAACAGCAAACACTGAAGCTTTCTTT. This translates into CASTPSGTANTEAFF.

The chain employs TRBV5-1 and TRBJ1-5, with 7 nucleotides matching TRBD1. V gave up 1 base and J gave up 6 bases; unmatched junction bases: 7. The CDR3 is 15 residues long. Per the germline V gene, CDR1 is SGHRS and CDR2 is YFSETQ. CDR3 nucleotides: TGCGCCAGCAGCTTGACAGGGGACGAGAGTCAGCCCCAGCATTTT. Residues: CASSLTGDESQPQHF. Full variable domain (missing parts from reference TRBV5-1 and TRBJ1-5): KAGVTQTPRYLIKTRGQQVTLSCSPISGHRSVSWYQQTPGQGLQFLFEYFSETQRNKGNFPGRFSGRQFSNSRSEMNVSTLELGDSALYLCASSLTGDESQPQHFGDGTRLSIL.

This clonotype was seen repeatedly, ten times or more. This chain uses TRBV12-3 or TRBV12-4 with TRBJ1-1; D possibly corresponds to TRBD1 (6 bases). CDR3 size: 12 residues. Trimming cost V 5 bases and J 10 bases, with 14 bases left between them. CDR3 residues: CASSPADRIAFF. The CDR3 DNA reads as TGTGCCAGCAGTCCCGCCGACAGGATAGCTTTCTTT.

This clonotype came up many times. The genes are TRBV2 and TRBJ1-2, with 8 nucleotides matching TRBD1. Trimming at V came to 6 bases and at J to 5 bases, leaving 8 bases not matched to a gene. Germline-derived CDR1 and CDR2 are SNHLY and FYNNEI. The CDR3 runs 14 residues. Written as DNA, the CDR3 is TGTGCCAGCAGAACCGGGACAGGACTATATGGCTACACCTTC. It is translated as CASRTGTGLYGYTF.

This chain joins TRBV20-1 and TRBJ2-7; TRBD1 is a possible D gene (6 bases). V was shortened by 3 bases and J by 7 bases, with 13 bases between the two germline ends. The germline V gene encodes CDR1 DFQATT and CDR2 SNEGSKA (reference sequence). The CDR3 runs 12 residues. The CDR3 DNA follows: TGCAGTGCTAGGGACCAGGGGCGGGAGCAGTACTTC. Protein product: CSARDQGREQYF.

This clonotype was counted ten times or more. The chain joins TRBV6-5 to TRBJ1-5, with TRBD1 matching 7 bases. V trimming: 0 bases; J trimming: 3 bases; junction bases outside the gene matches: 14. CDR3 length: 19 residues. CDR1 is MNHEY, CDR2 SVGAGI, per germline. For the CDR3, the DNA is TGTGCCAGCAGTTACTCCAAATTGGTACCGGGACAGTTCAATCAGCCCCAGCATTTT. It codes for CASSYSKLVPGQFNQPQHF.

The chain uses TRBV7-3 and TRBJ2-3; D is unclear. Germline V gene sequence: CDR1 SGHTA, CDR2 FQGTGA. V was cut by 6 bases and J by 1 base, with 17 bases left in between. CDR3 length equals 16 residues. The CDR3 nucleotides are TGTGCCAGCAGGCTAGGCTCGGGCGAGGGCACAGATACGCAGTATTTT. Residues: CASRLGSGEGTDTQYF.

This clonotype was picked up many times. This chain links TRBV3-1 with TRBJ2-1, with D possibly being TRBD1 (6 bases). Germline CDR1 LGHDT, CDR2 YNNKEL (reference sequence). Deletions cut 0 bases from V and 13 bases from J, with 10 bases between. CDR3 length equals 12 residues. Here the CDR3 reads CASSQEQGSQFF. The CDR3 nucleotides are TGTGCCAGCAGCCAAGAACAGGGTTCCCAGTTCTTC.